This is a list of T cell receptor beta chains from one sample in a study of identical twins. Via MiXCR, TCRdb re-called the 5' RACE reads, giving one row per CDR3 protein. The sample carries roughly 1.6 million distinct CDR3 sequences, roughly a third recorded once. Sample: cord blood. The receptor source for this set is a newborn girl in good health. Each CDR3 is given with its conserved first and last residue. A D gene is named only where the DNA matches it firmly. Clone size is stated in some rows and not others, as once, few, many or a class when expanded.

TRBV10-3,TRBJ1-2,.,.,CAISGDRSGGYTF,TGTGCCATCAGTGGCGACAGGTCTGGGGGCTACACCTTC
TRBV27,TRBJ2-5,few,.,CASSLIQGETQYF,TGTGCCAGCAGTTTAATACAAGGAGAGACCCAGTACTTC
TRBV12-3/TRBV12-4,TRBJ2-5,.,.,CASSPDRTQYF,TGTGCCAGCAGTCCGGATCGGACCCAGTACTTC
TRBV9,TRBJ2-7,few,.,CASSVSTTPDGRYEQYF,TGTGCCAGCAGCGTATCGACCACCCCGGACGGACGATACGAGCAGTACTTC
TRBV11-1,TRBJ2-7,.,.,CASSQLIKGEQYF,TGTGCCAGCAGTCAACTCATAAAGGGTGAGCAGTACTTC
TRBV5-4,TRBJ2-7,.,.,CASSLKGAGAEQYF,TGTGCCAGCAGCTTGAAGGGGGCGGGGGCCGAGCAGTACTTC
TRBV12-3/TRBV12-4,TRBJ2-7,.,.,CASSQRRTQGRAYEQYF,TGTGCCAGCAGCCAGAGGAGAACACAGGGTCGAGCCTACGAGCAGTACTTC
TRBV29-1,TRBJ2-7,.,TRBD2,CSVEGLAGGRGSYNEQYF,TGCAGCGTTGAAGGTCTCGCGGGAGGGCGGGGGTCCTACAATGAGCAGTACTTC
TRBV27,TRBJ2-1,few,.,CASTAGTPYNEQFF,TGTGCCAGCACTGCCGGGACCCCTTACAATGAGCAGTTCTTC
TRBV7-6,TRBJ1-4,few,.,CASSELNEKLFF,TGTGCCAGCAGCGAGCTTAATGAAAAACTGTTTTTT
TRBV18,TRBJ2-7,.,TRBD1,CASSPLPGQRPDSYEQYF,TGTGCCAGCTCACCACTGCCGGGACAGAGACCCGACTCCTACGAGCAGTACTTC
TRBV12-3/TRBV12-4,TRBJ1-1,few,TRBD1,CASIQGAPGRRTEAFF,TGTGCCAGCATCCAGGGGGCTCCCGGTAGGAGAACTGAAGCTTTCTTT
TRBV6-6,TRBJ1-4,.,.,CASSYSGGGARNEKLFF,TGTGCCAGCAGTTACTCGGGAGGGGGGGCCCGTAATGAAAAACTGTTTTTT
TRBV24-1,TRBJ2-1,few,.,CATSDLLERQFF,TGTGCCACCAGTGATTTGTTAGAGAGGCAGTTCTTC
TRBV6-5,TRBJ2-3,many,.,CASNRRGHTDTQYF,TGTGCCAGCAACAGGCGGGGACACACAGATACGCAGTATTTT
TRBV7-9,TRBJ1-2,many,.,CASTLEALANYGYTF,TGTGCCAGCACCCTAGAGGCACTAGCTAACTATGGCTACACCTTC
TRBV12-3/TRBV12-4,TRBJ1-5,.,.,CASSSTHSNQPQHF,TGTGCCAGCAGTTCGACACATAGCAATCAGCCCCAGCATTTT
TRBV12-5,TRBJ2-4,.,.,CASGLPPVKNIQYF,TGTGCTAGTGGTTTGCCTCCAGTCAAAAACATTCAGTACTTC
TRBV20-1,TRBJ2-3,few,.,CSATDRDEDTDTQYF,TGCAGTGCTACCGACCGGGACGAAGACACAGATACGCAGTATTTT
TRBV28,TRBJ2-1,.,TRBD2,CASSLTSGRRDNEQFF,TGTGCCAGCAGTTTGACTAGCGGGAGGAGGGACAATGAGCAGTTCTTC
TRBV30,TRBJ1-1,.,.,CAWTRSFMNTEAFF,TGTGCCTGGACCAGGTCCTTCATGAACACTGAAGCTTTCTTT
TRBV29-1,TRBJ1-4,.,.,CSGGATNEKLFF,TGCAGCGGAGGGGCAACTAATGAAAAACTGTTTTTT
TRBV20-1,TRBJ2-3,few,.,CSARMGTDTQYF,TGCAGTGCTAGAATGGGCACAGATACGCAGTATTTT
TRBV11-2,TRBJ2-1,.,TRBD1,CASSLDRGQDYNEQFF,TGTGCCAGCAGCTTAGATAGGGGACAGGACTACAATGAGCAGTTCTTC
TRBV2,TRBJ1-4,.,TRBD1,CASLAGQTNEKLFF,TGTGCCAGCCTGGCGGGACAGACTAATGAAAAACTGTTTTTT
TRBV11-2,TRBJ2-1,few,TRBD2,CASSLKAGGGNEQFF,TGTGCCAGCAGCTTAAAAGCGGGGGGGGGCAATGAGCAGTTCTTC
TRBV7-9,TRBJ2-1,few,.,CASSSYWGDFRTSYNEQFF,TGTGCCAGCAGCTCCTATTGGGGGGACTTCCGTACTTCCTACAATGAGCAGTTCTTC
TRBV20-1,TRBJ1-2,few,.,CSAKGGGPPRDGYTF,TGCAGTGCCAAAGGGGGGGGGCCCCCGAGGGATGGCTACACCTTC
TRBV20-1,TRBJ2-3,.,TRBD2,CSATHSGRLTDTQYF,TGCAGTGCTACCCATAGCGGGCGACTCACAGATACGCAGTATTTT
TRBV14,TRBJ2-5,.,.,CASSPGGLRGGLETQYF,TGTGCCAGCAGCCCGGGGGGCCTAAGAGGGGGTCTGGAGACCCAGTACTTC
TRBV11-2,TRBJ2-4,many,TRBD2,CASSTLAGGPGLNIQYF,TGTGCCAGCAGCACCTTAGCGGGAGGGCCTGGGTTAAACATTCAGTACTTC
TRBV15,TRBJ2-5,.,TRBD2,CATSRAGRGDQETQYF,TGTGCCACCAGCAGAGCAGGACGGGGGGATCAAGAGACCCAGTACTTC
TRBV12-3/TRBV12-4,TRBJ1-2,few,.,CASSPAGGVYGYTF,TGTGCCAGCAGTCCCGCGGGGGGGGTCTATGGCTACACCTTC
TRBV7-2,TRBJ2-7,.,.,CASSSDVFYYEQYF,TGTGCCAGCAGCTCGGACGTCTTTTACTACGAGCAGTACTTC
TRBV6-5,TRBJ1-2,few,.,CASHTTPGNYGYTF,TGTGCCAGCCACACTACCCCAGGGAACTATGGCTACACCTTC
TRBV7-2,TRBJ1-2,.,.,CASSLAQGTLYGHTF,TGTGCCAGCAGCTTAGCGCAAGGGACCCTCTATGGCCACACCTTC
TRBV20-1,TRBJ2-3,.,.,CSAATGGRLTDTQYF,TGCAGTGCAGCAACGGGGGGCCGACTCACAGATACGCAGTATTTT